This T cell receptor beta chain was captured by sequencing in a study of blood T cell repertoires in COVID-19. Here immunoSEQ multiplex PCR was the method, and the copy in TCRdb shows in-frame clones only, minus some. The repertoire holds over 80,000 clones, with roughly nine tenths as singletons. Trimming stripped 10 bases from V and 1 base from J, with 23 bases between. This CDR3 has 17 amino acids. Germline CDR1 and CDR2: MRHNA and SNTAGT. This chain joins TRBV6-4 and TRBJ2-1; weak D call: TRBD2 (7 bases). The source of this sequence is a human donor with active COVID-19. The donor label of this sample is uncertain. The sequencing input was peripheral blood. CDR3 amino acids: CATDLVVGGLSYNEQFF. The DNA of the CDR3 is TGTGCCACCGACCTTGTGGTGGGGGGGCTTTCCTACAATGAGCAGTTCTTC.